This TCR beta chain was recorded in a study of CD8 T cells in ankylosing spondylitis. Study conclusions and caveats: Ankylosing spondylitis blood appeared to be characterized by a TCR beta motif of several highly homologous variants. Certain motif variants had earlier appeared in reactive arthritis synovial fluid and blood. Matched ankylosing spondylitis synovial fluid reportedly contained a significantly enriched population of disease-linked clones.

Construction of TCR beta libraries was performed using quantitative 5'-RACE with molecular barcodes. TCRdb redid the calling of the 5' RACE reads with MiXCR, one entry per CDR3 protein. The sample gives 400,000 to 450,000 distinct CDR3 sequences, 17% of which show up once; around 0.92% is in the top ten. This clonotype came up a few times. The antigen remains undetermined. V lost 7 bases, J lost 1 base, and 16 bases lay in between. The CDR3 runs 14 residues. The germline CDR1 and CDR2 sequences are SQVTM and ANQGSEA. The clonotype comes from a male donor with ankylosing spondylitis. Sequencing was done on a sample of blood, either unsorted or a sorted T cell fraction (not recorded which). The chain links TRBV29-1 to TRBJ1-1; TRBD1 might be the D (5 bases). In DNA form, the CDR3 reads TGCAGCGCGGGACGGGGCGGGGAGAACACTGAAGCTTTCTTT. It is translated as CSAGRGGENTEAFF.